Listed here are 25 T cell receptor beta chains from one sample, sequenced in a study of blood T cell repertoires in COVID-19. Using immunoSEQ multiplex PCR, the repertoire was profiled, and TCRdb retains in-frame clones only, with some absent. The table shows about 180,000 clones, with 70% to 90% occurring only once. Material for sequencing was peripheral blood. These receptors originate from a woman between 50 and 59 years old with COVID-19, enrolled during active disease.

The chain recombines TRBV24-1 with TRBJ2-3, with 14 bases aligning to TRBD2. V gave up 3 bases and J gave up 5 bases; unmatched junction bases: 6. The germline V gene encodes CDR1 KGHDR and CDR2 SFDVKD. CDR3 length: 17 amino acids. The CDR3 DNA reads TGTGCCACCAGTGATCCGACTAGCGGGGGGGCCAGAGATACGCAGTATTTT. Translating gives CATSDPTSGGARDTQYF.

The V gene is TRBV29-1, the J gene TRBJ1-3; D is unresolved. The V gene's germline CDR1 is SQVTM and CDR2 ANQGSEA. This CDR3 is built from 13 residues. Trimming removed 6 bases from V and 3 bases from J, with 12 bases in between. The CDR3 loop is CSVRPQYGNTIYF. CDR3 in DNA: TGCAGCGTGCGACCACAGTATGGAAACACCATATATTTT.

V usage is TRBV4-3 and J usage is TRBJ2-7; TRBD2 aligns across 14 bases. Germline V gene data show CDR1 as LGHNA and CDR2 as YSLEER. The V segment lost 0 bases and the J segment 2 bases; nucleotides outside the gene matches: 3. This CDR3 region has 17 residues. DNA of the CDR3: TGCGCCAGCAGCCAAGATCGGACTAGCGGGGGGACCTACGAGCAGTACTTC. Protein product: CASSQDRTSGGTYEQYF.

The rearrangement links TRBV7-9 to TRBJ1-1; D ambiguous. The CDR3 is made up of 14 amino acids. Germline values: CDR1 SEHNR, CDR2 FQNEAQ (reference sequence). The germline V and J ends were trimmed by 5 bases and 3 bases, with 13 bases remaining between them. CDR3 amino acids: CASSHHSRDTEAFF. For the CDR3, the DNA is TGTGCCAGCAGCCATCATAGCCGGGACACTGAAGCTTTCTTT.

The CDR3 DNA sequence: TGTGCCAGCAGTCGCTCCGGGGGCTCCTACGAGCAGTACTTC. It translates to CASSRSGGSYEQYF. The V call is TRBV7-6, the J call TRBJ2-7; D is perhaps TRBD2 (6 bases). The V gene's germline CDR1 is SGHVS and CDR2 FNYEAQ. The V and J ends lost 6 bases and 0 bases respectively, with 12 bases between them. This CDR3 spans 14 amino acids.

The rearrangement joins TRBV28 to TRBJ1-3; D is uncertain. The CDR3 spans 13 residues. Looked up from germline, CDR1 is MDHEN and CDR2 is SYDVKM. V was cut by 4 bases and J by 4 bases, with 8 bases left in between. CDR3: CASSYLQGNTIYF. The CDR3 nucleotides are TGTGCCAGCAGTTATCTACAGGGAAACACCATATATTTT.

This clone was recorded once. The V and J genes are TRBV7-9 and TRBJ1-5; a weak D match, TRBD1 (5 bases). V lost 5 bases to trimming and J lost 3 bases, with 11 bases between them. Germline V CDR1 and CDR2: SEHNR, FQNEAQ (reference sequence). The CDR3 has 14 residues. The CDR3 DNA is TGTGCCAGCAGCCGCGACAGTTTCAATCAGCCCCAGCATTTT. It codes for CASSRDSFNQPQHF.

The chain has TRBV5-1 and TRBJ1-5; 7 nucleotides align to TRBD1. The germline V gene encodes CDR1 SGHRS and CDR2 YFSETQ. Trimming removed 4 bases from V and 6 bases from J; junction bases left unmatched: 10. CDR3 length: 15 residues. The CDR3, as DNA: TGCGCCAGCAGCGAACAGGGGTCGGCGGGTCAGCCCCAGCATTTT. This encodes CASSEQGSAGQPQHF.

The rearrangement joins TRBV7-2 to TRBJ2-3; D remains unclear. The V and J ends lost 2 bases and 1 base respectively, with 7 bases between them. The CDR3 consists of 14 residues. Germline assignment: CDR1 SGHTA and CDR2 FQGNSA. The CDR3 region is CASSLRLGTDTQYF. The CDR3 DNA is TGTGCCAGCAGCTTACGACTGGGCACAGATACGCAGTATTTT.

This chain connects TRBV5-6 to TRBJ1-2, with D hard to call. The germline V and J ends were trimmed by 2 bases and 1 base, with 6 bases remaining between them. Germline V gives CDR1 SGHDT, CDR2 YYEEEE. The CDR3 consists of 13 residues. CDR3 DNA sequence: TGTGCCAGCAGCTTTACAGATAACTATGGCTACACCTTC. Protein sequence: CASSFTDNYGYTF.

The chain has TRBV10-3 and TRBJ2-3; weak D call: TRBD2 (6 bases). V lost 10 bases and J 4 bases, leaving 9 bases between the germline ends. Germline loops: CDR1 ENHRY, CDR2 SYGVKD. The CDR3 is made up of 11 amino acids. DNA of the CDR3: TGTGCCACCGGGGGTGCAGATACGCAGTATTTT. As protein: CATGGADTQYF.

CDR3 in DNA: TGTGCCAGCAGCGTAGCTACGGGATGGGGGGAGCTGTTTTTT. Protein sequence: CASSVATGWGELFF. The chain links TRBV9 to TRBJ2-2, with a possible D match to TRBD2 (5 bases). Deletions cut 0 bases from V and 8 bases from J, with 11 bases between. The CDR3 runs to 14 residues. Looked up from germline, CDR1 is SGDLS and CDR2 is YYNGEE.

V is TRBV28 and J is TRBJ2-3, with D uncertain. This CDR3 has 13 residues. Germline V gives CDR1 MDHEN, CDR2 SYDVKM. The ends were cut back, 6 bases at V and 3 bases at J, with 10 bases in the middle. CDR3 DNA sequence: TGTGCCAGCAGCCCGGGTTATACAGATACGCAGTATTTT. Protein sequence: CASSPGYTDTQYF.

This clone was found once. The chain employs TRBV5-6 and TRBJ2-7; D is undetermined. The CDR3 loop spans 11 amino acids. Germline assignment: CDR1 SGHDT and CDR2 YYEEEE. Trimming took 0 bases from V and 6 from J, leaving 4 bases between them. In DNA form, the CDR3 reads TGTGCCAGCAGCTTGGCCTTCGAGCAGTACTTC. This encodes CASSLAFEQYF. Using reference TRBV5-6 and TRBJ2-7 for the parts outside the CDR3, the full variable domain is DAGVTQSPTHLIKTRGQQVTLRCSPKSGHDTVSWYQQALGQGPQFIFQYYEEEERQRGNFPDRFSGHQFPNYSSELNVNALLLGDSALYLCASSLAFEQYFGPGTRLTVT.

The chain has TRBV29-1 and TRBJ2-3, with 7 nucleotides matching TRBD1. The V gene end was trimmed by 7 bases and the J gene end by 0 bases; junction bases not matched to a gene: 4. The length of the CDR3 is 13 residues. Germline CDR1 is SQVTM and CDR2 is ANQGSEA. CDR3 DNA: TGCAGCGGAGGACAGGCAAGCACAGATACGCAGTATTTT. Residues: CSGGQASTDTQYF.

This sequence joins TRBV6-2 or TRBV6-3 and TRBJ2-2; the match to TRBD2 covers 12 bases. V shed 4 bases, J shed 7 bases, and the junction held 7 bases outside the gene matches. The CDR3 is 16 amino acids. Germline V gene sequence: CDR1 MNHEY, CDR2 SVGEGT. The CDR3 nucleotides are TGTGCCAGCAGTTCCTATCTACTAGCGGGGGGCGGGGAGCTGTTTTTT. It specifies CASSSYLLAGGGELFF.

The rearrangement uses TRBV7-7 and TRBJ2-3, with 11 nucleotides matching TRBD2. Looked up from germline, CDR1 is SSHAT and CDR2 is FNYEAQ (reference sequence). There are 18 residues in the CDR3. V lost 3 bases, J lost 2 bases, and 10 bases stayed unmatched. CDR3 DNA sequence: TGTGCCAGCAGCTTGTTTGCTAGCGGGGGGCGGGACACAGATACGCAGTATTTT. It encodes CASSLFASGGRDTDTQYF.

The J gene is TRBJ2-3, the V gene TRBV28, with D possibly TRBD1 on 6 matching bases. This CDR3 is built from 13 residues. Per the germline V gene, CDR1 is MDHEN and CDR2 is SYDVKM. The ends were cut back, 5 bases at V and 6 bases at J, with 12 bases in the middle. CDR3 DNA sequence: TGTGCCAGCAGTCGACAGGCCCCGGATACGCAGTATTTT. It translates to CASSRQAPDTQYF.

The J gene is TRBJ2-6, the V gene TRBV6-2 or TRBV6-3, with a tentative D call TRBD1 (5 bases). Germline assignment: CDR1 MNHEY and CDR2 SVGEGT. The CDR3 runs to 15 residues. V lost 5 bases and J 0 bases, leaving 8 bases between the germline ends. In DNA form, the CDR3 reads TGTGCCAGCAGTCTACAGGCCTCTGGGGCCAACGTCCTGACTTTC. Translation gives CASSLQASGANVLTF.

V usage is TRBV7-9 and J usage is TRBJ1-6; D is perhaps TRBD1 (6 bases). Germline V gene data show CDR1 as SEHNR and CDR2 as FQNEAQ (reference sequence). Between the trimmed V and J ends, which lost 4 bases and 4 bases, there was a span of 17 bases. The CDR3 runs to 17 residues. Written as DNA, the CDR3 is TGTGCCAGCAGCTCGGAGCCGCGGACAGTATATAATTCACCCCTCCACTTT. Its protein is CASSSEPRTVYNSPLHF.

This clone turned up a few times. The chain joins TRBV7-6 to TRBJ2-1; 9 nucleotides line up with TRBD1. This CDR3 comprises 16 residues. Germline CDR1 reads SGHVS; CDR2 reads FNYEAQ. Losses at the gene ends were 1 base for V and 4 bases for J; bases not matched to a gene: 5. CDR3 in DNA: TGTGCCAGCAGCTTAGTAGTGACAGGGGGGTACAATGAGCAGTTCTTC. Translating it yields CASSLVVTGGYNEQFF.

The CDR3 here is CASSAPLGTAKNTEAFF. As DNA, the CDR3 is TGTGCCAGCAGCGCCCCACTAGGGACAGCTAAAAACACTGAAGCTTTCTTT. The genes are TRBV7-2 and TRBJ1-1, with TRBD1 matching 7 bases. In germline, CDR1 is SGHTA, CDR2 FQGNSA. Trimming removed 5 bases from V and 2 bases from J; junction bases left unmatched: 14. This CDR3 contains 17 residues.

The chain recombines TRBV5-6 with TRBJ2-7; 8 bases align to TRBD2. V lost 5 bases, J lost 1 base, and 8 bases stayed unmatched. The CDR3 extends over 15 amino acids. CDR1 and CDR2 (germline): SGHDT, YYEEEE. In DNA, the CDR3 is TGTGCCAGCAGTAATGTAGCGGGGCAATCCTACGAGCAGTACTTC. The encoded protein is CASSNVAGQSYEQYF.

The gene calls are TRBV21-1 and TRBJ1-5; the table's D call, TRBD1, was not checked against the DNA. TRBV21-1 is classified as a pseudogene. The CDR3 runs 17 residues. The chain's CDR3 is CASSKDKDRLGNQPQHF. CDR3 DNA: TGTGCCAGCAGCAAAGATAAGGACAGGCTAGGGAATCAGCCCCAGCATTTT.

V usage is TRBV27 and J usage is TRBJ2-7; TRBD1 is a possible D gene (6 bases). Germline values: CDR1 MNHEY, CDR2 SMNVEV (reference sequence). The CDR3 totals 15 residues. V was clipped by 5 bases and J by 6 bases, with 20 bases between them. CDR3 nucleotides: TGTGCCAGCAGTCCGTCATGGGACACCTCCGCCGAGCAGTACTTC. Translating it yields CASSPSWDTSAEQYF.